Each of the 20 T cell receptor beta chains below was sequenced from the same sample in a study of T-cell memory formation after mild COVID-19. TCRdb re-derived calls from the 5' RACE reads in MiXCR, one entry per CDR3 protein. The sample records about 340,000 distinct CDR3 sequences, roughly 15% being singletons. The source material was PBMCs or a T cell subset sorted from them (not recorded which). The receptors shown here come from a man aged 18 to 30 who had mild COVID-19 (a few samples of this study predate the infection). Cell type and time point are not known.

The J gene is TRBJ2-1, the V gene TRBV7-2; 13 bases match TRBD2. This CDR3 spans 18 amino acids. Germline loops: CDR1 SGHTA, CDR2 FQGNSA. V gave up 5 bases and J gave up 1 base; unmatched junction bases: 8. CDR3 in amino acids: CASSKSGLAGRSYNEQFF. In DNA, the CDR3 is TGTGCCAGCAGCAAATCGGGACTAGCGGGGCGGTCCTACAATGAGCAGTTCTTC.

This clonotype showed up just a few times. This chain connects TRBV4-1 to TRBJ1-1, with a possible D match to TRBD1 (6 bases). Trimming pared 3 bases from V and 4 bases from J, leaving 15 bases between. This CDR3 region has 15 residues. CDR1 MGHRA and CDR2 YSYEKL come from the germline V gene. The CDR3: CASSQNTGGATEAFF. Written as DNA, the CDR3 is TGCGCCAGCAGCCAGAATACCGGGGGGGCCACTGAAGCTTTCTTT.

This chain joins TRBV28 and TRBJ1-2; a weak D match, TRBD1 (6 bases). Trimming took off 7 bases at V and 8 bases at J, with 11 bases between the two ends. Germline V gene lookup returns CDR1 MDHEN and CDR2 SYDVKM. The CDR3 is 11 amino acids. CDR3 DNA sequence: TGTGCCAGCACGGGGGGCTGGGGCTACACCTTC. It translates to CASTGGWGYTF.

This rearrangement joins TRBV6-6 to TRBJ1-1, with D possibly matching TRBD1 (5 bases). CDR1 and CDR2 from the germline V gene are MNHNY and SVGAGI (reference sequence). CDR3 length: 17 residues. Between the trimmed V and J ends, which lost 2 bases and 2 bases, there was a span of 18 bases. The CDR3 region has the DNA TGTGCCAGCAGTTACGGGGGGAATCGGGACGGTAACACTGAAGCTTTCTTT. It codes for CASSYGGNRDGNTEAFF.

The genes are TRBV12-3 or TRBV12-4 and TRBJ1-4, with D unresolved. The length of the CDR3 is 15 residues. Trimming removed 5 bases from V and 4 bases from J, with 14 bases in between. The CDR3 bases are TGTGCCAGCAGTCCCGGACGGCCTTATAATGAAAAACTGTTTTTT. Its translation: CASSPGRPYNEKLFF.

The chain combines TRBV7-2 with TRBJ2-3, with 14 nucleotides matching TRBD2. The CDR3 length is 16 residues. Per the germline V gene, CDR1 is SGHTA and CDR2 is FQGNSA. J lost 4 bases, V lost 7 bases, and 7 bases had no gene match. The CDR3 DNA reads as TGTGCCAGCACCGTGACTAGCGGGAGGGCCTCAGATACGCAGTATTTT. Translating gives CASTVTSGRASDTQYF.

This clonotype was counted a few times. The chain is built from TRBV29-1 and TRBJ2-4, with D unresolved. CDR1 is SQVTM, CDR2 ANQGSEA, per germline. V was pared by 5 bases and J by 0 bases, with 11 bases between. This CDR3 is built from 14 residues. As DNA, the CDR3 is TGCAGCGTTTTGCCAAACTTAGCCAAAAACATTCAGTACTTC. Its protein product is CSVLPNLAKNIQYF.

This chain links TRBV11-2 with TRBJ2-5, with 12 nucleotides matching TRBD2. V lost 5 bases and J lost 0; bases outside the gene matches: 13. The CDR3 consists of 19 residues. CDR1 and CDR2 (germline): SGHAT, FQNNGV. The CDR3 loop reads CASSTALLAGGTYQETQYF. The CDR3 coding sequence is TGTGCCAGCAGCACCGCATTACTAGCGGGGGGAACGTACCAAGAGACCCAGTACTTC.

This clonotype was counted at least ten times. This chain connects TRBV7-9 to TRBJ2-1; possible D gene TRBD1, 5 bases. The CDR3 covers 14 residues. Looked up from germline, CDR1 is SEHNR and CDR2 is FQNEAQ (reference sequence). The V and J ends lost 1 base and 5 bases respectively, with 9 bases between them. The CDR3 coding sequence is TGTGCCAGCAGCTTAGGGGGCGCCCACAATGAGCAGTTCTTC. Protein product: CASSLGGAHNEQFF. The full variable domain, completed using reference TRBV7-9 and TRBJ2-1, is DTGVSQNPRHKITKRGQNVTFRCDPISEHNRLYWYRQTLGQGPEFLTYFQNEAQLEKSRLLSDRFSAERPKGSFSTLEIQRTEQGDSAMYLCASSLGGAHNEQFFGPGTRLTVL.

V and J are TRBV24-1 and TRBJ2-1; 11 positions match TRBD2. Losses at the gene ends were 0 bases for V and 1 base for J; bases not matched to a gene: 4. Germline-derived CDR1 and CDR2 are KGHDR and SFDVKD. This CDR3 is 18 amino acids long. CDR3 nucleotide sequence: TGTGCCACCAGTGATTTGAGTTCTAGCGGGGGGTCCTACAATGAGCAGTTCTTC. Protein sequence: CATSDLSSSGGSYNEQFF.

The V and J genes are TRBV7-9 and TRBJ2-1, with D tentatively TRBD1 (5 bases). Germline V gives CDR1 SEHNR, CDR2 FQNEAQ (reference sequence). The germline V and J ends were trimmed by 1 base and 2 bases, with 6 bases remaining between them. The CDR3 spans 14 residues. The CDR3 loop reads CASSLVTAYNEQFF. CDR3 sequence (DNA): TGTGCCAGCAGCTTAGTGACAGCCTACAATGAGCAGTTCTTC.

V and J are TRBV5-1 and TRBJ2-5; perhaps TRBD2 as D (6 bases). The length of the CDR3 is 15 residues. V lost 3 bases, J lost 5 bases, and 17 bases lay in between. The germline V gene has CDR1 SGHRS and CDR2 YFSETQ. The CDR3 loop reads CASSSHGGSEETQYF. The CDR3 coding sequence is TGCGCCAGCAGCTCACACGGGGGAAGTGAGGAGACCCAGTACTTC. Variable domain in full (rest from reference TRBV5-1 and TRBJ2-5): KAGVTQTPRYLIKTRGQQVTLSCSPISGHRSVSWYQQTPGQGLQFLFEYFSETQRNKGNFPGRFSGRQFSNSRSEMNVSTLELGDSALYLCASSSHGGSEETQYFGPGTRLLVL.

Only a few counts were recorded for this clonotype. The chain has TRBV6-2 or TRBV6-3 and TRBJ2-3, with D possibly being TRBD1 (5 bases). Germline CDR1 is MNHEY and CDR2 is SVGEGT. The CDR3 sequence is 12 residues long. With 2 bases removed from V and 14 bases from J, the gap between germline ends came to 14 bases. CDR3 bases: TGTGCCAGCAGTTACGGCCAGGGAACGGTGTATTTT. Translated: CASSYGQGTVYF.

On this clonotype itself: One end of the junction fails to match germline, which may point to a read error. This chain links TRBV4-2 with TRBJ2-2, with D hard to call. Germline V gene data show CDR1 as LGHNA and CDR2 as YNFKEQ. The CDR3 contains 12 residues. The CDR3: CASSLNTVELFF. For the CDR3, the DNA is TGTGCCAGCAGCCTAAACACCGTGGAGCTGTTTTTT.

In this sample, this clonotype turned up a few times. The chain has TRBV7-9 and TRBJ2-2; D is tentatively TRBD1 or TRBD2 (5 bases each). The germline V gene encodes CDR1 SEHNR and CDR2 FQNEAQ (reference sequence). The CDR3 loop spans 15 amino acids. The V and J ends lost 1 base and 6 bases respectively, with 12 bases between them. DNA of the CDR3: TGTGCCAGCAGCTTAGGTGGGACCCCGGCCGGGGAGCTGTTTTTT. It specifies CASSLGGTPAGELFF.

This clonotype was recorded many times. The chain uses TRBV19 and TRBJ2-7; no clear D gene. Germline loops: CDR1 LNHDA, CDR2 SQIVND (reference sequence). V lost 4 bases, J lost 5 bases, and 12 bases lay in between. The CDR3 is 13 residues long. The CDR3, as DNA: TGTGCCAGTAGTAGGTCTCGGGTCCACGAGCAGTACTTC. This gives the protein CASSRSRVHEQYF.

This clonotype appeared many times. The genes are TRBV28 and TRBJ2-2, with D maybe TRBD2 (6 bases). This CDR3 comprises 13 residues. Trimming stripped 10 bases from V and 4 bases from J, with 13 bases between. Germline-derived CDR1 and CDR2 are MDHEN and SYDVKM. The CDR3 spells CATEGSSTGELFF. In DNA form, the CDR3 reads TGTGCCACGGAGGGGTCGAGCACCGGGGAGCTGTTTTTT.

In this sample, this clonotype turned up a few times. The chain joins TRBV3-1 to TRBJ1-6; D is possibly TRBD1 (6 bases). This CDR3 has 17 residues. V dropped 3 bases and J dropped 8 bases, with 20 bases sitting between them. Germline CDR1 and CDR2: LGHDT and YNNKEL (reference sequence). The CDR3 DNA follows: TGTGCCAGCAGCCATGCTGTCTTGGGGGGGCTGGATTCACCCCTCCACTTT. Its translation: CASSHAVLGGLDSPLHF. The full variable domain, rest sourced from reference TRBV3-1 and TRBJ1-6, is DTAVSQTPKYLVTQMGNDKSIKCEQNLGHDTMYWYKQDSKKFLKIMFSYNNKELIINETVPNRFSPKSPDKAHLNLHINSLELGDSAVYFCASSHAVLGGLDSPLHFGNGTRLTVT.

The CDR3, as DNA: TGCGCCAGCAGGAGGACAGGGGACACCGGGGAGCTGTTTTTT. Amino acid sequence: CASRRTGDTGELFF. The rearrangement joins TRBV10-1 to TRBJ2-2, with 9 bases aligning to TRBD1. CDR1 is WNHNN and CDR2 is SYGVQD in the germline V gene (reference sequence). With V trimmed by 6 bases and J by 3 bases, 2 bases remained unmatched. This CDR3 is built from 14 residues.

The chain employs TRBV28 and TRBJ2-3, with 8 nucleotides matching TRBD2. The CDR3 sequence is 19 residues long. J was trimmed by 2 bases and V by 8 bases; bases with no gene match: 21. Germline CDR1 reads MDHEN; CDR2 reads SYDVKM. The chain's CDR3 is CASPTGGSLGVPFTDTQYF. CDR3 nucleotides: TGTGCCAGCCCGACGGGGGGGTCGCTGGGGGTCCCGTTCACAGATACGCAGTATTTT.